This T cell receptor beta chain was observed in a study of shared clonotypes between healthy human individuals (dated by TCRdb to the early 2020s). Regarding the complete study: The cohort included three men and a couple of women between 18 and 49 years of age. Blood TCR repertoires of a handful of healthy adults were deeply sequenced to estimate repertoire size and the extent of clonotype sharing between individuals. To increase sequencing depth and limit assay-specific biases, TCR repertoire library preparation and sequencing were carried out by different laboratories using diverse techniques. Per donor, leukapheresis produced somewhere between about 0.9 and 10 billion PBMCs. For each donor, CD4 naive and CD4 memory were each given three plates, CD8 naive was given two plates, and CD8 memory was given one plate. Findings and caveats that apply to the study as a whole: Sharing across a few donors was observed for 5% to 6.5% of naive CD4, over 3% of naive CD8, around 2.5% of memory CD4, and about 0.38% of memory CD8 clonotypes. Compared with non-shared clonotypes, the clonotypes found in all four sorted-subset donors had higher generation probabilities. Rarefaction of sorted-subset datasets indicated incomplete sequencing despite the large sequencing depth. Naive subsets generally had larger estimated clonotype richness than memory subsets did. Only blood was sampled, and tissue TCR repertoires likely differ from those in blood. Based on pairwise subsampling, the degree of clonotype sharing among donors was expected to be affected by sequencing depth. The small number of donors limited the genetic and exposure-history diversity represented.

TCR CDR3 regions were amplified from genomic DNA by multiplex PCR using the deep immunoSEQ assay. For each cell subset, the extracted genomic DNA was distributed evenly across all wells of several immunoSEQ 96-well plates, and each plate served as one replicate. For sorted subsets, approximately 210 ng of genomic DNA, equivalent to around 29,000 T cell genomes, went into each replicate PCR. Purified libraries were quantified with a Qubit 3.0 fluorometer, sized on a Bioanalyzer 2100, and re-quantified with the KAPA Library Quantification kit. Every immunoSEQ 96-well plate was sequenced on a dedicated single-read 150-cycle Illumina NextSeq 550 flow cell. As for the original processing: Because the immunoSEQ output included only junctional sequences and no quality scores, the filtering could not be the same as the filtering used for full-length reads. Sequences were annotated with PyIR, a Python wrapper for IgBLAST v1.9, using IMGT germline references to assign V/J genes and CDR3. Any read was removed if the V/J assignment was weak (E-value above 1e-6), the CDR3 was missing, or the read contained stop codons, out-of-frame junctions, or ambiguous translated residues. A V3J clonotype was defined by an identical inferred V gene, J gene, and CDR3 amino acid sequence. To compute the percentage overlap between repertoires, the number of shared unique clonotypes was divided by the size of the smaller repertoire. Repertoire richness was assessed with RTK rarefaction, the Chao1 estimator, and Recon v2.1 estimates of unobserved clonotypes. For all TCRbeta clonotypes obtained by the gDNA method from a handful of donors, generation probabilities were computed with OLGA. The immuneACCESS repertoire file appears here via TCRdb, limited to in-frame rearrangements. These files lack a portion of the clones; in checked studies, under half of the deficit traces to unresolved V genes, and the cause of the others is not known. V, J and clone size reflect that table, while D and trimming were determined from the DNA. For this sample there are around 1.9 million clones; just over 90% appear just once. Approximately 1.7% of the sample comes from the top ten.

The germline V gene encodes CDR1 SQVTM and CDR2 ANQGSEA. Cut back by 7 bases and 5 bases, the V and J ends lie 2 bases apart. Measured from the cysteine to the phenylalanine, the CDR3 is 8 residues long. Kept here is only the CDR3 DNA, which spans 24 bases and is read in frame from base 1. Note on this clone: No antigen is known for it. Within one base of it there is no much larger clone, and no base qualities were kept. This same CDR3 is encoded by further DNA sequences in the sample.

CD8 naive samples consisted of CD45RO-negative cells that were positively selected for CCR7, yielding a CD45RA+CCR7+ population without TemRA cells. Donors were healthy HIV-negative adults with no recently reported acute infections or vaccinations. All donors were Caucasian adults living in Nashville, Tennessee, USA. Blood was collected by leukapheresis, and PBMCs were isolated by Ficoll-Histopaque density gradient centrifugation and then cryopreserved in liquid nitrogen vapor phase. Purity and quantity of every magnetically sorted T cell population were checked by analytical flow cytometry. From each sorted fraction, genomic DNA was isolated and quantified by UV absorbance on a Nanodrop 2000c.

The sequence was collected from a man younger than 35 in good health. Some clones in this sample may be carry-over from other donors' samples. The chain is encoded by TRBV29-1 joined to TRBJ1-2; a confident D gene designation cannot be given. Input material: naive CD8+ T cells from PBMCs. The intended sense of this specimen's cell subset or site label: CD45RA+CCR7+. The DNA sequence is TGCAGCGCGTATGGCTACACCTTC. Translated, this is CSAYGYTF. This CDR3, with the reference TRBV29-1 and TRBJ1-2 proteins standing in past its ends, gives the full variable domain SAVISQKPSRDICQRGTSLTIQCQVDSQVTMMFWYRQQPGQSLTLIATANQGSEATYESGFVIDKFPISRPNLTFSTLTVSNMSPEDSSIYLCSAYGYTFGSGTRLTVV.